One sample yielded the 18 T cell receptor beta chains listed below, sequenced in a study of blood T cell repertoires in COVID-19. The table came from immunoSEQ multiplex PCR; TCRdb's copy has only in-frame clones and leaves some out. The table lists about 68,000 clones, roughly 85% of them singletons, with 1.4% in the top ten. Sequenced sample: peripheral blood. The origin of the receptors is a woman in her fifties or sixties with acute or convalescent COVID-19.

This chain uses TRBV28 with TRBJ1-5, with TRBD1 as a possible D gene (5 bases). Germline-derived CDR1 and CDR2 are MDHEN and SYDVKM. The CDR3 contains 12 residues. V lost 6 bases to trimming and J lost 7 bases, with 10 bases between them. The CDR3 region has the DNA TGTGCCAGCAGATCCGGGGGACAGCCCCAGCATTTT. It specifies CASRSGGQPQHF. The full variable domain, rest sourced from reference TRBV28 and TRBJ1-5, is DVKVTQSSRYLVKRTGEKVFLECVQDMDHENMFWYRQDPGLGLRLIYFSYDVKMKEKGDIPEGYSVSREKKERFSLILESASTNQTSMYLCASRSGGQPQHFGDGTRLSIL.

The chain combines TRBV5-6 with TRBJ2-1, with 12 bases aligning to TRBD2. This CDR3 has 16 amino acids. Germline V gene lookup returns CDR1 SGHDT and CDR2 YYEEEE. The trim removed 0 bases at V and 8 bases at J, leaving 6 bases unmatched. DNA of the CDR3: TGTGCCAGCAGCTTGGTGACTAGCGGGAGATCGGATGAGCAGTTCTTC. This gives the protein CASSLVTSGRSDEQFF.

With respect to this clone: The junction does not match germline at one end; this may be a read error. The chain joins TRBV4-2 to TRBJ2-7, with TRBD2 matching 9 bases. Germline values: CDR1 LGHNA, CDR2 YNFKEQ. The CDR3 runs to 17 residues. In nucleotides, the CDR3 is TGTGCCAGCAGCCAGCAGGGGGGGACTAGCTTCTCCAACGAGCAGTACTTC. It translates to CASSQQGGTSFSNEQYF.

The chain uses TRBV11-2 and TRBJ1-2; D gene uncertain. Per germline, CDR1 SGHAT and CDR2 FQNNGV. Trimming pared 3 bases from V and 6 bases from J, leaving 5 bases between. CDR3 length: 11 residues. CDR3 sequence (DNA): TGTGCCAGCAGCTTCCGGGATGGCTACACCTTC. Translating it yields CASSFRDGYTF.

The chain links TRBV11-2 to TRBJ1-6; 7 positions match TRBD1. Germline V gene lookup returns CDR1 SGHAT and CDR2 FQNNGV. The CDR3 runs 15 residues. J gave up 7 bases and V 5 bases, and 8 bases lay outside the gene matches. The DNA of the CDR3 is TGTGCCAGCAGCCCCGGTAGGGGGCAGAATTCACCCCTCCACTTT. Its translation is CASSPGRGQNSPLHF.

This clone was counted between two and nine times. The chain carries TRBV2 and TRBJ1-2; no clear D gene. The CDR3 is made up of 16 amino acids. The V gene's germline CDR1 is SNHLY and CDR2 FYNNEI. The V end was cut by 6 bases, the J end by 5 bases, with 22 bases between. This CDR3 is CASRQSVVRQLYGYTF. The CDR3 nucleotides read TGTGCCAGCAGACAAAGCGTGGTTCGGCAGCTGTATGGCTACACCTTC.

This clone was recorded once. The chain links TRBV12-3 or TRBV12-4 to TRBJ1-1; TRBD1 agrees at 7 bases. The junction had 3 bases not matched to a gene; V was cut back by 0 bases and J by 8 bases. The CDR3 loop spans 13 amino acids. CDR3 residues: CASSLAPTGEAFF. CDR3 DNA: TGTGCCAGCAGTTTAGCCCCGACAGGGGAAGCTTTCTTT.

This sequence joins TRBV11-2 and TRBJ2-7, with 9 bases aligning to TRBD2. Trimming at V came to 6 bases and at J to 5 bases, leaving 11 bases not matched to a gene. The germline V gene encodes CDR1 SGHAT and CDR2 FQNNGV. This CDR3 contains 15 residues. The DNA of the CDR3 is TGTGCCAGCAGGTATACCGGGACTAGCCTCCACGAGCAGTACTTC. Residues: CASRYTGTSLHEQYF.

V gene TRBV19 combines with J gene TRBJ2-4, with 7 bases identical to TRBD1. The ends lost 6 bases at V and 8 bases at J; junction bases unmatched: 16. This CDR3 has 16 residues. Germline loops: CDR1 LNHDA, CDR2 SQIVND (reference sequence). The CDR3 nucleotides are TGTGCCAGTAGCCATCTTCTCCGGGACAGTCGAGACATTCAGTACTTC. This encodes CASSHLLRDSRDIQYF. Combining the CDR3 with reference TRBV19 and TRBJ2-4 gives the whole variable domain DGGITQSPKYLFRKEGQNVTLSCEQNLNHDAMYWYRQDPGQGLRLIYYSQIVNDFQKGDIAEGYSVSREKKESFPLTVTSAQKNPTAFYLCASSHLLRDSRDIQYFGAGTRLSVL.

This chain connects TRBV21-1 to TRBJ1-6; the table's D call, TRBD1, was not checked against the DNA. TRBV21-1 corresponds to a pseudogene. The CDR3 loop spans 16 amino acids. The CDR3 loop reads CASSKGTGYHNSPLHF. The CDR3 bases are TGTGCCAGCAGCAAAGGAACAGGGTACCATAATTCACCCCTCCACTTT.

This clone showed up just a few times. This chain connects TRBV28 to TRBJ1-1; 9 positions match TRBD1. V shed 10 bases and J 1 base; nucleotides not matched to a gene: 4. Germline V gene data show CDR1 as MDHEN and CDR2 as SYDVKM. The CDR3 consists of 13 residues. As DNA, the CDR3 is TGTGCCATCAAGACAGGGGGGAACACTGAAGCTTTCTTT. Protein product: CAIKTGGNTEAFF.

The rearrangement links TRBV6-5 to TRBJ1-2; 7 bases map to TRBD1. CDR1 and CDR2 (germline): MNHEY, SVGAGI. The CDR3 spans 15 residues. V lost 4 bases and J lost 0; bases outside the gene matches: 5. The CDR3 region is CASSFGQVANYGYTF. CDR3 nucleotide sequence: TGTGCCAGCAGTTTCGGACAGGTCGCTAACTATGGCTACACCTTC.

The V gene is TRBV19, the J gene TRBJ2-3, with TRBD2 matching 7 bases. V was pared by 3 bases and J by 0 bases, with 3 bases of the junction left unmatched. This CDR3 contains 15 residues. CDR1 and CDR2 from the germline V gene are LNHDA and SQIVND (reference sequence). The CDR3 nucleotides read TGTGCCAGTAGTATGTATAGCGGGAGCACAGATACGCAGTATTTT. Its translation: CASSMYSGSTDTQYF. Filled out from reference TRBV19 and TRBJ2-3, the complete variable domain reads DGGITQSPKYLFRKEGQNVTLSCEQNLNHDAMYWYRQDPGQGLRLIYYSQIVNDFQKGDIAEGYSVSREKKESFPLTVTSAQKNPTAFYLCASSMYSGSTDTQYFGPGTRLTVL.

As to this clone: Its ends do not fully match the called genes, so a read error is possible. The chain uses TRBV5-4 and TRBJ2-7; 11 positions agree with TRBD1. The CDR3 totals 15 residues. The germline gives CDR1 SGHNT, CDR2 YYREEE (reference sequence). CDR3 in DNA: TGTGCCAGCAGTTTGGCCGGGACAGGGGGTTACGAGCAGTACTTC. Its protein is CASSLAGTGGYEQYF.

The V call is TRBV10-3, the J call TRBJ1-1; D possibly corresponds to TRBD1 (6 bases). CDR3 length: 15 amino acids. Per germline, CDR1 ENHRY and CDR2 SYGVKD. Trimming took 2 bases from V and 5 from J, leaving 15 bases between them. CDR3 coding DNA: TGTGCCATCAGTGAGAGGGGGGGCGCAACTACTGAAGCTTTCTTT. Translated, it gives CAISERGGATTEAFF.

The rearrangement joins TRBV6-6 to TRBJ1-5; D remains unclear. Trimming removed 0 bases at V and 4 bases at J, with 4 bases between. This CDR3 region has 13 residues. Germline CDR1 MNHNY, CDR2 SVGAGI (reference sequence). CDR3 amino acids: CASSYSPNQPQHF. In DNA form, the CDR3 reads TGTGCCAGCAGTTACTCCCCTAATCAGCCCCAGCATTTT.

The rearrangement joins TRBV5-4 to TRBJ2-1, with 9 bases identical to TRBD2. Trimming removed 0 bases from V and 4 bases from J; junction bases left unmatched: 2. The CDR3 is made up of 15 amino acids. From germline, CDR1 is SGHNT and CDR2 YYREEE (reference sequence). This chain's CDR3 is CASSLGLAVYNEQFF. In DNA form, the CDR3 reads TGTGCCAGCAGCTTGGGACTAGCGGTATACAATGAGCAGTTCTTC. Full variable domain (remainder filled in from reference TRBV5-4 and TRBJ2-1): ETGVTQSPTHLIKTRGQQVTLRCSSQSGHNTVSWYQQALGQGPQFIFQYYREEENGRGNFPPRFSGLQFPNYSSELNVNALELDDSALYLCASSLGLAVYNEQFFGPGTRLTVL.

The rearrangement links TRBV27 to TRBJ2-5; 8 bases line up with TRBD2. Trimming removed 6 bases from V and 5 bases from J; junction bases left unmatched: 14. The CDR3 contains 16 residues. Per the germline V gene, CDR1 is MNHEY and CDR2 is SMNVEV (reference sequence). This CDR3 reads CASSTGTRGFLETQYF. The CDR3 DNA reads TGTGCCAGCAGCACCGGGACTAGAGGGTTTCTGGAGACCCAGTACTTC.